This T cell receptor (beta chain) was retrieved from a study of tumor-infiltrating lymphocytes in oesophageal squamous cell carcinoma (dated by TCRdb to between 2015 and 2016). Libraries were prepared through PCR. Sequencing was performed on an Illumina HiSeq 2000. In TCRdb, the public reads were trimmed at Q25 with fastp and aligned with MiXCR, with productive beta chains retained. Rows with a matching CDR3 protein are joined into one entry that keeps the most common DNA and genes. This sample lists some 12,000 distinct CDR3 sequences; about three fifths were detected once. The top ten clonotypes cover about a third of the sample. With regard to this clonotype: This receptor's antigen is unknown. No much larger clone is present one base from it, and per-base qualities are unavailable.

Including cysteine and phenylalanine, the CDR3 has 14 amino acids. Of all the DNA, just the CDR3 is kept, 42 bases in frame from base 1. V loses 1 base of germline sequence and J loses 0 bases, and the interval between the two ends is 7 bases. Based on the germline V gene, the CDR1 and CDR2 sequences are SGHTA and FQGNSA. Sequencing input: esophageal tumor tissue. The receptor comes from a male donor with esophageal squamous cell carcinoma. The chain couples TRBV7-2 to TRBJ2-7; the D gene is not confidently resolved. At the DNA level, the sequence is TGTGCCAGCAGCTTAGACTACCTCTCCTACGAGCAGTACTTC. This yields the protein CASSLDYLSYEQYF.